The rows below give T cell receptor beta chains drawn from one sample of a study of human thymus T cells. Sequencing used immunoSEQ multiplex PCR; TCRdb keeps in-frame clones, though not all of them. The sample has about 130,000 clones; approximately 96% are singletons. The sample taken for sequencing was thymus tissue. Every receptor here comes from a boy under three years old with a congenital heart defect but otherwise immunologically healthy. The CDR3 runs from the conserved cysteine through the conserved F or W. D genes are given only for firm matches. Size tells how often a clone was seen (once, few, many) or the class of an expanded clone, and some rows leave it out.

clone size: once; J gene: TRBJ2-7; D gene: TRBD2; V gene: TRBV4-3; CDR3 DNA: TGCGCCAGCAGCCAAGATCATGAAGCGGGGGGCAGGCACGAGCAGTACTTC; CDR3 protein: CASSQDHEAGGRHEQYF
clone size: NA; J gene: TRBJ2-7; D gene: NA; V gene: TRBV7-9; CDR3 DNA: TGTGCCAGCAGCCATGTACGACGAGAGCAGTACTTC; CDR3 protein: CASSHVRREQYF
clone size: NA; J gene: TRBJ2-7; D gene: NA; V gene: TRBV6-5; CDR3 DNA: TGTGCCAGCAGGAAAGGGACTTCGGGGACCTACGAGCAGTACTTC; CDR3 protein: CASRKGTSGTYEQYF
clone size: NA; J gene: TRBJ2-7; D gene: NA; V gene: TRBV12-5; CDR3 DNA: TGTGCTAGTGGTTTGGCCATGCCTCCTTCCTCCCACGAGCAGTACTTC; CDR3 protein: CASGLAMPPSSHEQYF
clone size: NA; J gene: TRBJ2-2; D gene: NA; V gene: TRBV2; CDR3 DNA: TGTGCCAGCACCGGGCCAAGGAACACCGGGGAGCTGTTTTTT; CDR3 protein: CASTGPRNTGELFF
clone size: NA; J gene: TRBJ2-1; D gene: TRBD2; V gene: TRBV4-2; CDR3 DNA: TGTGCCAGCAGCCAAGACCGAAAGCGGGGGAGAAATGAGCAGTTCTTC; CDR3 protein: CASSQDRKRGRNEQFF
clone size: NA; J gene: TRBJ1-5; D gene: NA; V gene: TRBV27; CDR3 DNA: TGTGCCAGCAGTTTATCGGGGGGAGGTCAGCCCCAGCATTTT; CDR3 protein: CASSLSGGGQPQHF
clone size: NA; J gene: TRBJ2-3; D gene: NA; V gene: TRBV2; CDR3 DNA: TGTGCCAGCCCTCGTCCCGGGACCGCGTTGGCGCAGTATTTT; CDR3 protein: CASPRPGTALAQYF
clone size: NA; J gene: TRBJ1-2; D gene: TRBD1; V gene: TRBV30; CDR3 DNA: TGTGCCTGGAGTGTACGGGGACAGTATGGCTACACCTTC; CDR3 protein: CAWSVRGQYGYTF
clone size: NA; J gene: TRBJ2-7; D gene: TRBD1; V gene: TRBV30; CDR3 DNA: TGTGCCTGGACTCCCCGGGCAGGGGGCTCCTACGAGCAGTACTTC; CDR3 protein: CAWTPRAGGSYEQYF
clone size: NA; J gene: TRBJ1-1; D gene: NA; V gene: TRBV4-2; CDR3 DNA: TGTGCCAGCAGCCGAAGGACGGGCAAAGGGGAAGCTTTCTTT; CDR3 protein: CASSRRTGKGEAFF
clone size: NA; J gene: TRBJ1-4; D gene: NA; V gene: TRBV11-2; CDR3 DNA: TGTGCCAGCAGGCTAGCCTCTTTGGAATCTAATGAAAAACTGTTTTTT; CDR3 protein: CASRLASLESNEKLFF
clone size: NA; J gene: TRBJ2-1; D gene: TRBD2; V gene: TRBV27; CDR3 DNA: TGTGCCAGCAGTTGGACGGGGGGGTTGGTTGAGCAGTTCTTC; CDR3 protein: CASSWTGGLVEQFF
clone size: NA; J gene: TRBJ2-3; D gene: TRBD2; V gene: TRBV10-1; CDR3 DNA: TGCGCCAGCAGTGAGTCGTCAACTAGCGTACTAGATACGCAGTATTTT; CDR3 protein: CASSESSTSVLDTQYF
clone size: NA; J gene: TRBJ1-5; D gene: NA; V gene: TRBV5-6; CDR3 DNA: TGTGCCAGCAGCTTGGAAGGGGGTCCCAGTCAGCCCCAGCATTTT; CDR3 protein: CASSLEGGPSQPQHF
clone size: NA; J gene: TRBJ1-3; D gene: NA; V gene: TRBV6-4; CDR3 DNA: TGTGCCAGCAGCCCCCGGGACCGCTCTAGGAGAGCCATATATTTT; CDR3 protein: CASSPRDRSRRAIYF
clone size: NA; J gene: TRBJ2-1; D gene: NA; V gene: TRBV5-4; CDR3 DNA: TGTGCCAGCAGCCTTATTTGGAAAGCCCGGGACGGGAATGAGCAGTTCTTC; CDR3 protein: CASSLIWKARDGNEQFF
clone size: few; J gene: TRBJ1-1; D gene: NA; V gene: TRBV27; CDR3 DNA: TGTGCCAGCGTACTAGCTTTCTTT; CDR3 protein: CASVLAFF
clone size: NA; J gene: TRBJ2-1; D gene: TRBD2; V gene: TRBV27; CDR3 DNA: TGTGCCAGCAGTTTATCGATGGGTAGCGGGGGGAGGGAGTTCTTC; CDR3 protein: CASSLSMGSGGREFF
clone size: NA; J gene: TRBJ1-4; D gene: NA; V gene: TRBV15; CDR3 DNA: TGTGCCACCAGCAGAACGGGTCAAAGGAAGGAAAAACTGTTTTTT; CDR3 protein: CATSRTGQRKEKLFF
clone size: NA; J gene: TRBJ2-4; D gene: NA; V gene: TRBV5-6; CDR3 DNA: TGTGCCAGCAGCTTGATGACCGGGGACAAAAACATTCAGTACTTC; CDR3 protein: CASSLMTGDKNIQYF
clone size: NA; J gene: TRBJ1-4; D gene: NA; V gene: TRBV7-3; CDR3 DNA: TGTGCCAGCATTTTACGGGATAGGGATGAAAAACTGTTTTTT; CDR3 protein: CASILRDRDEKLFF
clone size: NA; J gene: TRBJ2-7; D gene: NA; V gene: TRBV19; CDR3 DNA: TGTGCCAGTAGTTCATTCCGGGCCCAGGGCTCCTACGAGCAGTACTTC; CDR3 protein: CASSSFRAQGSYEQYF
clone size: NA; J gene: TRBJ2-1; D gene: NA; V gene: TRBV20-1; CDR3 DNA: TGCAGTGCTAGAGGGGACGCGCAGTTCTTC; CDR3 protein: CSARGDAQFF
clone size: NA; J gene: TRBJ2-7; D gene: TRBD2; V gene: TRBV11-2; CDR3 DNA: TGTGCCAGCAGCTTAGCGGCGGGGGGGCCCTACGAGCAGTACTTC; CDR3 protein: CASSLAAGGPYEQYF
clone size: NA; J gene: TRBJ1-4; D gene: NA; V gene: TRBV7-2; CDR3 DNA: TGTGCCAGCAGCTTACTAGCAACTAATGAAAAACTGTTTTTT; CDR3 protein: CASSLLATNEKLFF
clone size: NA; J gene: TRBJ2-7; D gene: NA; V gene: TRBV28; CDR3 DNA: TGTGCCAGCAGTTTAAAAAAGGACCACGCCGAGCAGTACTTC; CDR3 protein: CASSLKKDHAEQYF
clone size: NA; J gene: TRBJ2-1; D gene: NA; V gene: TRBV9; CDR3 DNA: TGTGCCAGCAGCGTAGAAGCGGGCTCCTACAATGAGCAGTTCTTC; CDR3 protein: CASSVEAGSYNEQFF
clone size: NA; J gene: TRBJ2-7; D gene: NA; V gene: TRBV19; CDR3 DNA: TGTGCCAGTAGCCCGGACCCAGGCTACGAGCAGTACTTC; CDR3 protein: CASSPDPGYEQYF
clone size: NA; J gene: TRBJ1-1; D gene: NA; V gene: TRBV4-2; CDR3 DNA: TGTGCCAGCAGCCAAGACAGGGGGAACACTGAAGCTTTCTTT; CDR3 protein: CASSQDRGNTEAFF
clone size: NA; J gene: TRBJ2-7; D gene: TRBD2; V gene: TRBV4-1; CDR3 DNA: TGCGCCAGCAGCCTAGATAGCGGGGTTCCCTACGAGCAGTACTTC; CDR3 protein: CASSLDSGVPYEQYF
clone size: NA; J gene: TRBJ2-3; D gene: TRBD2; V gene: TRBV2; CDR3 DNA: TGTGCCAGCAACCAAGGGACTAGCGGGGGCCGCACAGATACGCAGTATTTT; CDR3 protein: CASNQGTSGGRTDTQYF
clone size: NA; J gene: TRBJ1-6; D gene: NA; V gene: TRBV10-2; CDR3 DNA: TGCGCCAGCAGTGGAGGGCCTTTGAATTCACCCCTCCACTTT; CDR3 protein: CASSGGPLNSPLHF
clone size: NA; J gene: TRBJ1-6; D gene: NA; V gene: TRBV19; CDR3 DNA: TGTGCCAGTAGTATCGCACAGGGTGACTATAATTCACCCCTCCACTTT; CDR3 protein: CASSIAQGDYNSPLHF
clone size: NA; J gene: TRBJ2-1; D gene: TRBD1; V gene: TRBV29-1; CDR3 DNA: TGCAGCATCACCGGGACAGCATACAATGAGCAGTTCTTC; CDR3 protein: CSITGTAYNEQFF
clone size: NA; J gene: TRBJ1-1; D gene: TRBD1; V gene: TRBV28; CDR3 DNA: TGTGCCAGCAGACTCGACAGGGGACTCATCCCGGGGAACACTGAAGCTTTCTTT; CDR3 protein: CASRLDRGLIPGNTEAFF
clone size: once; J gene: TRBJ2-3; D gene: NA; V gene: TRBV9; CDR3 DNA: TGTGCCAGCAGCGGCGGGGGCCCTAGCACAGATACGCAGTATTTT; CDR3 protein: CASSGGGPSTDTQYF